A single T cell receptor beta chain is shown here with its context. This entry is derived from a study of blood T cell repertoires in COVID-19. Study summary: Material from acute and convalescent COVID-19 was sourced from the United States, Italy and Spain. Sample material is recorded as cDNA or gDNA derived from T cells, B-cell-depleted T cells, or PBMCs.

Participant reports of clinical history set cohort assignment. Participants classified as exposed had met a COVID-19 case within 2 weeks before study entry. Trimming at V came to 0 bases and at J to 3 bases, leaving 6 bases not matched to a gene. CDR3 length equals 16 residues. The germline CDR1 and CDR2 sequences are LGHDT and YNNKEL (reference sequence). Libraries were prepared by immunoSEQ multiplex PCR; TCRdb keeps only in-frame clonotypes and omits some of them. The sample carries more than 200,000 clones, around nine tenths recorded once. The specimen was PBMCs or T cells enriched from blood (not recorded which). The receptor was isolated from a woman aged 25-40 years who had been exposed to COVID-19. The V call is TRBV3-1 (or the pseudogene TRBV3-2), the J call TRBJ2-3; the match to TRBD2 covers 7 bases. DNA of the CDR3: TGTGCCAGCAGCCAAGACGGCGGGAGTTTGACAGATACGCAGTATTTT. Amino acids: CASSQDGGSLTDTQYF.